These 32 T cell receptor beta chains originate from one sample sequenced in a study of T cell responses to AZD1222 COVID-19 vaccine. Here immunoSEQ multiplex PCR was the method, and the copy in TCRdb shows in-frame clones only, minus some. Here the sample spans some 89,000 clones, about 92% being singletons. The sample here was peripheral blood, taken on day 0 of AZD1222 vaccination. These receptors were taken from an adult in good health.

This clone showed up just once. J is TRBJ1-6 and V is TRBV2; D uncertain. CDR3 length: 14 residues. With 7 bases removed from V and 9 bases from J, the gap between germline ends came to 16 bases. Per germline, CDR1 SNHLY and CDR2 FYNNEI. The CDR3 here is CASTARGDTSPLHF. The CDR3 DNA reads TGTGCCAGCACCGCCCGGGGTGATACTTCACCCCTCCACTTT.

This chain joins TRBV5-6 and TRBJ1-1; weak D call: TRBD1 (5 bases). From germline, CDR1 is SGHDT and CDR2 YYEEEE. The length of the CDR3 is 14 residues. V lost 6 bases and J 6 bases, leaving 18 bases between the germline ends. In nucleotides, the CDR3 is TGTGCCAGCACCTCTGGGATTGGGGGTTCTGAAGCTTTCTTT. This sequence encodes CASTSGIGGSEAFF.

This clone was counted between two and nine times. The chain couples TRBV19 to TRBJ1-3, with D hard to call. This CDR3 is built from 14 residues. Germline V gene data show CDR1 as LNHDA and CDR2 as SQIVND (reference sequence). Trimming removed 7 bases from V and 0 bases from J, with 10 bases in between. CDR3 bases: TGTGCCAGTACCAGTTTAGGCTCTGGAAACACCATATATTTT. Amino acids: CASTSLGSGNTIYF.

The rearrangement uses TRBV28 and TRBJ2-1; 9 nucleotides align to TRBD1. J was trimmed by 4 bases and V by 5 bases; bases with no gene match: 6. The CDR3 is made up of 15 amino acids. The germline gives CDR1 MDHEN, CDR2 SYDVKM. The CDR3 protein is CASSPGTGPYNEQFF. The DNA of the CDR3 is TGTGCCAGCAGTCCCGGGACAGGGCCGTACAATGAGCAGTTCTTC.

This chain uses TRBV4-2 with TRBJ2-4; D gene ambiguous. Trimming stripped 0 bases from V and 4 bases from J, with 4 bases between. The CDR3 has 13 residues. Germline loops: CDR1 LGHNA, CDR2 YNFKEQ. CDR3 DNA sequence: TGTGCCAGCAGCCAAGATGTAAAAAACATTCAGTACTTC. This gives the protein CASSQDVKNIQYF.

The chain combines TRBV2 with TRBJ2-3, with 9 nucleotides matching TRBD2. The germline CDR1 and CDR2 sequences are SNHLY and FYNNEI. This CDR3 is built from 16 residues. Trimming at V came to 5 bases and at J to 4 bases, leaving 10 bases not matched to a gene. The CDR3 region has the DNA TGTGCCAGCAGTCCGACGATAGCGGGAGAGCCAGATACGCAGTATTTT. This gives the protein CASSPTIAGEPDTQYF. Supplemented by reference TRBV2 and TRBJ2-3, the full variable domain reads EPEVTQTPSHQVTQMGQEVILRCVPISNHLYFYWYRQILGQKVEFLVSFYNNEISEKSEIFDDQFSVERPDGSNFTLKIRSTKLEDSAMYFCASSPTIAGEPDTQYFGPGTRLTVL.

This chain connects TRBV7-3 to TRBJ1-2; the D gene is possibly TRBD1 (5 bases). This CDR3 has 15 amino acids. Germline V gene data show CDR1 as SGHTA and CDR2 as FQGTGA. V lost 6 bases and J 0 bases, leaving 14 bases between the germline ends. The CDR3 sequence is CASRFGPTANYGYTF. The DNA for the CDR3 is TGTGCCAGCAGATTCGGACCGACAGCTAACTATGGCTACACCTTC.

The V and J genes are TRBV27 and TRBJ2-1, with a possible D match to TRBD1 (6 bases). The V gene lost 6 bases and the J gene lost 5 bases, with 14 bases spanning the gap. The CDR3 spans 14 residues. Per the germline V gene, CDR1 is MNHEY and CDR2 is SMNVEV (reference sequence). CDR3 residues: CASRFFDRNNEQFF. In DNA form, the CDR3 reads TGTGCCAGCAGATTTTTTGACAGGAACAATGAGCAGTTCTTC.

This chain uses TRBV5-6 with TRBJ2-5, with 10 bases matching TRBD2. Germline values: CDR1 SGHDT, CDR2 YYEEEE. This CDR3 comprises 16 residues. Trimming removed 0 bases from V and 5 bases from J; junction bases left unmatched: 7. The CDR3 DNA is TGTGCCAGCAGCTTGGCCCCAGCGGGGGGGAGGGAGACCCAGTACTTC. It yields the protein CASSLAPAGGRETQYF.

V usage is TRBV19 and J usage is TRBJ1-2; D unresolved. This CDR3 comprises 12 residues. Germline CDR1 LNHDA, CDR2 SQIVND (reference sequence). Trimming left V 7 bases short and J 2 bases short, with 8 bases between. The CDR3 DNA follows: TGTGCCAGTAATGCGGGGAACTATGGCTACACCTTC. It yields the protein CASNAGNYGYTF.

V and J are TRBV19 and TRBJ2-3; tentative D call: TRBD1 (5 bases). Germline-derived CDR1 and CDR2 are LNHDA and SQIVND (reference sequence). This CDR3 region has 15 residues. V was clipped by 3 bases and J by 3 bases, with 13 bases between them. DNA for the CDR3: TGTGCCAGTAGTATCGGGTTTAGGGGAACAGATACGCAGTATTTT. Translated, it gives CASSIGFRGTDTQYF.

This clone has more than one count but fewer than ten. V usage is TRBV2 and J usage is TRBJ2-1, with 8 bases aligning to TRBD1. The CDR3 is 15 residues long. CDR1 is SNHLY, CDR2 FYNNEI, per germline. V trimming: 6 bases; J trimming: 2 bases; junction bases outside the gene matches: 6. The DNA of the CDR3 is TGTGCCAGCAGAGCCGACAGGGGCGCCTACAATGAGCAGTTCTTC. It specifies CASRADRGAYNEQFF.

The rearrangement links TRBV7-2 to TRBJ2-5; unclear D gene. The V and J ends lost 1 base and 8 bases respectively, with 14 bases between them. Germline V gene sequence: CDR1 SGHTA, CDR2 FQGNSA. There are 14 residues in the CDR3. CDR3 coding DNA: TGTGCCAGCAGCTTAGGAGACGGGCCCGGAACCCAGTACTTC. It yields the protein CASSLGDGPGTQYF.

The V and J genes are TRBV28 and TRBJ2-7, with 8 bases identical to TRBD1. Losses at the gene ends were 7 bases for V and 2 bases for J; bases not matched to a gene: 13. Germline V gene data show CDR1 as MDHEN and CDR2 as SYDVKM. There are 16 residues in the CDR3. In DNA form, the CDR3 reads TGTGCCAGCACCCCTGGATCGACAGGGGCAACCTACGAGCAGTACTTC. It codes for CASTPGSTGATYEQYF.

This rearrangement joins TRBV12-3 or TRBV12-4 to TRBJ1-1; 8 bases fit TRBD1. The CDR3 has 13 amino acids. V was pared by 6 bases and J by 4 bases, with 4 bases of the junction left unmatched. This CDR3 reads CASRDRDLTEAFF. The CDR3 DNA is TGTGCCAGCAGGGACAGGGACCTCACTGAAGCTTTCTTT.

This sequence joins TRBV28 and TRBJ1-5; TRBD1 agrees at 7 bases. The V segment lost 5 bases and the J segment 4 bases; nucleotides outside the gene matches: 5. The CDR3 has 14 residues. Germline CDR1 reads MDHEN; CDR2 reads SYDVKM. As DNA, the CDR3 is TGTGCCAGCAGTCAGGGGGGGGCGAATCAGCCCCAGCATTTT. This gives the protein CASSQGGANQPQHF.

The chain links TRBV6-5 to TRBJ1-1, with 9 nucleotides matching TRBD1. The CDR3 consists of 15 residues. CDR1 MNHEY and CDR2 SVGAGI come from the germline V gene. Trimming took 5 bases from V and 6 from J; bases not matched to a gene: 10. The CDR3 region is CASSPSTGGLAEAFF. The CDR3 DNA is TGTGCCAGCAGTCCTTCCACAGGGGGCTTGGCTGAAGCTTTCTTT.

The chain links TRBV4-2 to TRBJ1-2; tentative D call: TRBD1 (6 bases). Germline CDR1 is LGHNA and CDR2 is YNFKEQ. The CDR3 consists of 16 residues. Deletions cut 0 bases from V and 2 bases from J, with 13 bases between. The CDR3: CASSQDPQGRNYGYTF. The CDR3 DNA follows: TGTGCCAGCAGCCAAGACCCCCAGGGGCGCAACTATGGCTACACCTTC.

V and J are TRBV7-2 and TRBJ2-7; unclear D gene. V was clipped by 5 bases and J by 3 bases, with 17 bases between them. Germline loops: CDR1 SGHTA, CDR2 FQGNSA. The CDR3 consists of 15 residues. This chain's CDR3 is CASSAVDLVDYEQYF. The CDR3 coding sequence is TGTGCCAGCAGCGCAGTTGATCTTGTGGACTACGAGCAGTACTTC.

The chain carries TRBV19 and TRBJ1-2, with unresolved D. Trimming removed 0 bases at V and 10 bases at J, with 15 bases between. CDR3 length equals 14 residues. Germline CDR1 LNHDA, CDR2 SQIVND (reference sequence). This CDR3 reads CASSIDLSGNPYTF. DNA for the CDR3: TGTGCCAGTAGTATAGATCTATCCGGGAACCCCTACACCTTC.

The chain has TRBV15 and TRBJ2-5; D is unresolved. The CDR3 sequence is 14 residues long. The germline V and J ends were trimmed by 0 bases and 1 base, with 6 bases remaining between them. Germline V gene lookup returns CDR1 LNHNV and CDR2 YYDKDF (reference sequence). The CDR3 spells CATSRDPGQETQYF. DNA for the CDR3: TGTGCCACCAGCAGAGACCCAGGCCAAGAGACCCAGTACTTC.

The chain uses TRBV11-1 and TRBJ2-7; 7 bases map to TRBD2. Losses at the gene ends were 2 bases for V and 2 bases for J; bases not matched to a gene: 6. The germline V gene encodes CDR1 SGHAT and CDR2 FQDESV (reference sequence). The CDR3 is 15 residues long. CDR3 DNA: TGTGCCAGCAGCTTAATGGCTAGCGGAACCTACGAGCAGTACTTC. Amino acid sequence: CASSLMASGTYEQYF.

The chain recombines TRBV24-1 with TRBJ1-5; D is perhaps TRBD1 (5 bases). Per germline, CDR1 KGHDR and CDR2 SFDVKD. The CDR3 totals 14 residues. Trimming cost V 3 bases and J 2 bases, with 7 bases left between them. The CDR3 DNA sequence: TGTGCCACCAGTGATACAGGTCGCAATCAGCCCCAGCATTTT. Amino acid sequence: CATSDTGRNQPQHF.

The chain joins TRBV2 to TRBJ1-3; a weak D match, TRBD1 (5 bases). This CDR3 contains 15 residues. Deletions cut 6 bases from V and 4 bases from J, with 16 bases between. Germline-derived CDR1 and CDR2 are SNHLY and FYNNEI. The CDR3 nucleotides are TGTGCCAGCAGGGGGCTTCGGGCTGGCGGAAACACCATATATTTT. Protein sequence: CASRGLRAGGNTIYF.

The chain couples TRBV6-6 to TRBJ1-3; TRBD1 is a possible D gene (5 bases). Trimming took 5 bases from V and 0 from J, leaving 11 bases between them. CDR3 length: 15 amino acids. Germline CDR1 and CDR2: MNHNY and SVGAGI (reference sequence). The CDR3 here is CASSRDSSSGNTIYF. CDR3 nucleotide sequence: TGTGCCAGCAGTCGGGACTCCAGCTCTGGAAACACCATATATTTT.

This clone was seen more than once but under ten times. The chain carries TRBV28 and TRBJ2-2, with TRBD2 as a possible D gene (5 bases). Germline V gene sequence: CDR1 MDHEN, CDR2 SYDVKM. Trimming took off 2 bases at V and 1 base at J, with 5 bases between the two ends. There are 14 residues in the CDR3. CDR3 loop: CASSLGRNTGELFF. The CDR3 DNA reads TGTGCCAGCAGTTTAGGGAGGAACACCGGGGAGCTGTTTTTT.

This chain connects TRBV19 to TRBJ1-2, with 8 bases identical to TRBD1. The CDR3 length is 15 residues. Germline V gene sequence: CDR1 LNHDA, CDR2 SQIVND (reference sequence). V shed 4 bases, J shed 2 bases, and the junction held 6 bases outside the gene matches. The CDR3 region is CASSTRDRRNYGYTF. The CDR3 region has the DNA TGTGCCAGTAGTACCCGGGACAGGAGAAACTATGGCTACACCTTC.

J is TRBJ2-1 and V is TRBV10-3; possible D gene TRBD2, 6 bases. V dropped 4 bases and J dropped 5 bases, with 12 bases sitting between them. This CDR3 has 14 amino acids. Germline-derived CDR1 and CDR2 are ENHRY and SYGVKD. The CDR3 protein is CAISADGGNNEQFF. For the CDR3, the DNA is TGTGCCATCAGTGCTGACGGGGGAAACAATGAGCAGTTCTTC.

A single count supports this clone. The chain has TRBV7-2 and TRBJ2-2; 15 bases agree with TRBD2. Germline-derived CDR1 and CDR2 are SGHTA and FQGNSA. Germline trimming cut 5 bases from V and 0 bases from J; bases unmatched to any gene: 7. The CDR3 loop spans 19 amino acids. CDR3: CASSAGLAGGHPNTGELFF. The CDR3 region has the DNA TGTGCCAGCAGCGCGGGACTAGCGGGGGGACATCCGAACACCGGGGAGCTGTTTTTT.

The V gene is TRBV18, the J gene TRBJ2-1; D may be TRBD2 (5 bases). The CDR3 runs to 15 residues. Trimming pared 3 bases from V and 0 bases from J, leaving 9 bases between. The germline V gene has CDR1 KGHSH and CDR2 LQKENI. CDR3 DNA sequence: TGTGCCAGCTCACCCGGGGTCCACTCCTACAATGAGCAGTTCTTC. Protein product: CASSPGVHSYNEQFF.

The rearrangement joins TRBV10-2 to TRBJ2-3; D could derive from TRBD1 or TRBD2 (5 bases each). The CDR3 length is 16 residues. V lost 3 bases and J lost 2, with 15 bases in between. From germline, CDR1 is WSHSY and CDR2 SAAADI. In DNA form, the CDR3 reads TGCGCCAGCAGTGACCGGGGCCGGAGTTCCACAGATACGCAGTATTTT. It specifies CASSDRGRSSTDTQYF.

Here the CDR3 reads CASSLAVRESGTEAFF. The CDR3 DNA sequence: TGCGCCAGCAGCTTGGCCGTGCGGGAAAGTGGCACTGAAGCTTTCTTT. The rearrangement links TRBV5-1 to TRBJ1-1; D remains ambiguous. The CDR3 covers 16 residues. Germline values: CDR1 SGHRS, CDR2 YFSETQ. Trimming left V 0 bases short and J 4 bases short, with 16 bases between. The variable domain in full, with the rest retrieved from reference TRBV5-1 and TRBJ1-1, is KAGVTQTPRYLIKTRGQQVTLSCSPISGHRSVSWYQQTPGQGLQFLFEYFSETQRNKGNFPGRFSGRQFSNSRSEMNVSTLELGDSALYLCASSLAVRESGTEAFFGQGTRLTVV.